One sample yielded the 24 T cell receptor beta chains listed below, sequenced in a study of vaccination effects on CD4 cells after COVID-19. These receptors lack a known antigen. TCRdb's table, derived via immunoSEQ multiplex PCR, lists solely in-frame clones and lacks some. The sample contains approximately 74,000 clones, around 74% of which appear only once. The ViraFEST assay expanded antigen-specific CD4+ T cells with viral peptide pools before sequencing. Isolating CD4+ T cells followed about 11 days of culture. Neither prior SARS-CoV-2 infection nor positive nucleocapsid antibodies were present in the vaccine recipients. Sequencing was performed on CD4+ T cells from PBMCs cultured with HCoV-NL63 spike peptides, taken before COVID-19 vaccination. The origin of the receptors is a human donor who received a COVID-19 vaccine.

The rearrangement links TRBV6-4 to TRBJ1-6; D is unclear. Germline CDR1 reads MRHNA; CDR2 reads SNTAGT. The V end lost 3 bases, the J end lost 7 bases, and 7 bases lay between the germline ends. CDR3 size: 13 residues. CDR3 DNA sequence: TGTGCCAGCAGTGAGGTTGACAATTCACCCCTCCACTTT. Translated: CASSEVDNSPLHF.

The rearrangement joins TRBV10-1 to TRBJ2-3; D is unresolved. Germline lookup yields CDR1 WNHNN and CDR2 SYGVQD (reference sequence). Trimming removed 9 bases from V and 7 bases from J, with 14 bases in between. This CDR3 comprises 12 residues. CDR3 bases: TGCGCCAGTGGTGCGGCTACCCATACGCAGTATTTT. Its protein product is CASGAATHTQYF.

The chain carries TRBV5-1 and TRBJ2-3; the D gene could be TRBD1 or TRBD2 (6 bases each). Germline V lookup: CDR1 SGHRS, CDR2 YFSETQ. The CDR3 contains 18 residues. Trimming took 3 bases from V and 1 from J, leaving 21 bases between them. The CDR3 is CASSSGPGGTSGTDTQYF. The CDR3, as DNA: TGCGCCAGCAGCTCCGGCCCCGGGGGCACCTCGGGCACAGATACGCAGTATTTT.

The rearrangement joins TRBV5-1 to TRBJ1-6; 10 bases fit TRBD1. Germline CDR1 reads SGHRS; CDR2 reads YFSETQ. This CDR3 contains 15 residues. With 3 bases clipped from V and 6 bases from J, the junction kept 3 bases outside the gene matches. In DNA form, the CDR3 reads TGCGCCAGCAGCTGGACAGGGGGAGGTAATTCACCCCTCCACTTT. This encodes CASSWTGGGNSPLHF.

V gene TRBV5-1 combines with J gene TRBJ1-4; 7 nucleotides match TRBD1. CDR3 size: 14 residues. V lost 0 bases and J lost 7; bases outside the gene matches: 3. CDR1 SGHRS and CDR2 YFSETQ come from the germline V gene. This chain's CDR3 is CASSLDRGSEKLFF. The CDR3 DNA reads TGCGCCAGCAGCTTGGACAGGGGTTCTGAAAAACTGTTTTTT.

This chain uses TRBV10-1 with TRBJ2-3; D is unresolved. The CDR3 has 14 residues. CDR1 WNHNN and CDR2 SYGVQD come from the germline V gene (reference sequence). V lost 0 bases, J lost 2 bases, and 6 bases lay in between. CDR3 region: CASSESADTDTQYF. The DNA of the CDR3 is TGCGCCAGCAGTGAGTCGGCAGACACAGATACGCAGTATTTT.

The V call is TRBV12-3 or TRBV12-4, the J call TRBJ1-2; maybe TRBD1 (5 bases). There are 12 residues in the CDR3. Trimming took 3 bases from V and 8 from J, leaving 10 bases between them. The CDR3: CASSLVAGGYTF. DNA of the CDR3: TGTGCCAGCAGTTTGGTCGCAGGGGGCTACACCTTC.

The chain couples TRBV7-2 to TRBJ2-3, with 15 bases lining up with TRBD2. The V gene end was trimmed by 4 bases and the J gene end by 5 bases; junction bases not matched to a gene: 4. CDR1 SGHTA and CDR2 FQGNSA come from the germline V gene. The CDR3 has 16 amino acids. This chain's CDR3 is CASSSGLAGGQDTQYF. The CDR3 DNA follows: TGTGCCAGCAGCTCCGGACTAGCGGGGGGGCAAGATACGCAGTATTTT. Drawing the rest from reference TRBV7-2 and TRBJ2-3, the complete variable domain is GAGVSQSPSNKVTEKGKDVELRCDPISGHTALYWYRQSLGQGLEFLIYFQGNSAPDKSGLPSDRFSAERTGGSVSTLTIQRTQQEDSAVYLCASSSGLAGGQDTQYFGPGTRLTVL.

The chain combines TRBV10-3 with TRBJ1-5; D possibly corresponds to TRBD1 (6 bases). V dropped 4 bases and J dropped 0 bases, with 10 bases sitting between them. The germline gives CDR1 ENHRY, CDR2 SYGVKD. The CDR3 contains 15 residues. CDR3 protein: CAISAGVNSNQPQHF. DNA for the CDR3: TGTGCCATCAGTGCAGGGGTGAATAGCAATCAGCCCCAGCATTTT.

The J gene is TRBJ2-5, the V gene TRBV18; TRBD2 agrees at 10 bases. Germline lookup yields CDR1 KGHSH and CDR2 LQKENI. The CDR3 runs 15 residues. V was pared by 1 base and J by 5 bases, with 4 bases of the junction left unmatched. The CDR3 region has the DNA TGTGCCAGCTCACCACTGGGGACTAGCGTTGAGACCCAGTACTTC. Residues: CASSPLGTSVETQYF. Full variable domain (remainder filled in from reference TRBV18 and TRBJ2-5): NAGVMQNPRHLVRRRGQEARLRCSPMKGHSHVYWYRQLPEEGLKFMVYLQKENIIDESGMPKERFSAEFPKEGPSILRIQQVVRGDSAAYFCASSPLGTSVETQYFGPGTRLLVL.

The CDR3 DNA sequence: TGTGCCAGCAGTTCCGCCGGGACTAGCGTTTTGGGGACCCAGTACTTC. Translating it yields CASSSAGTSVLGTQYF. The chain joins TRBV6-2 or TRBV6-3 to TRBJ2-5; 10 bases match TRBD2. V trimming: 4 bases; J trimming: 7 bases; junction bases outside the gene matches: 12. Germline-derived CDR1 and CDR2 are MNHEY and SVGEGT. CDR3 length equals 16 residues.

This chain uses TRBV14 with TRBJ2-7; 7 bases map to TRBD2. From germline, CDR1 is SGHDN and CDR2 FVKESK. V lost 4 bases and J lost 2; bases outside the gene matches: 14. The CDR3 is 17 residues long. CDR3 region: CASSPWGGTSSTYEQYV. The CDR3 coding sequence is TGTGCCAGCAGCCCTTGGGGGGGAACGAGCAGCACCTACGAGCAGTACGTC.

The V and J genes are TRBV18 and TRBJ2-7, with TRBD2 matching over 9 bases. The germline CDR1 and CDR2 sequences are KGHSH and LQKENI. V gave up 2 bases and J gave up 6 bases; unmatched junction bases: 5. The CDR3 length is 14 residues. The CDR3 loop is CASSPGAGGGEQYV. CDR3 coding DNA: TGTGCCAGCTCACCAGGCGCGGGGGGGGGCGAGCAGTACGTC.

This clone occurred a few times. The chain joins TRBV6-5 to TRBJ1-5; D call uncertain. V was shortened by 5 bases and J by 1 base, with 6 bases between the two germline ends. This CDR3 comprises 13 residues. Germline CDR1 and CDR2: MNHEY and SVGAGI. For the CDR3, the DNA is TGTGCCAGCAGTCCGGACAGCAATCAGCCCCAGCATTTT. Translation: CASSPDSNQPQHF.

The rearrangement joins TRBV19 to TRBJ1-4; possible D gene TRBD1, 5 bases. In germline, CDR1 is LNHDA, CDR2 SQIVND (reference sequence). Trimming stripped 3 bases from V and 0 bases from J, with 11 bases between. CDR3 size: 16 residues. The CDR3: CASSMGGTATNEKLFF. DNA of the CDR3: TGTGCCAGTAGTATGGGAGGGACCGCAACTAATGAAAAACTGTTTTTT.

The rearrangement uses TRBV11-3 and TRBJ2-4, with TRBD2 matching over 15 bases. Germline V CDR1 and CDR2: SGHNT, YENEEA. The CDR3 consists of 18 residues. Trimming took 5 bases from V and 3 from J; bases not matched to a gene: 8. This chain's CDR3 is CASSPGTSGGRFKNIQYF. In DNA form, the CDR3 reads TGTGCCAGCAGCCCTGGGACTAGCGGGGGGAGATTCAAAAACATTCAGTACTTC.

The rearrangement joins TRBV15 to TRBJ1-5; D remains unclear. Germline-derived CDR1 and CDR2 are LNHNV and YYDKDF (reference sequence). V lost 5 bases, J lost 4 bases, and 15 bases lay in between. This CDR3 has 15 residues. CDR3 sequence: CATSALSRKNQPQHF. For the CDR3, the DNA is TGTGCCACCAGCGCCCTAAGTCGCAAAAATCAGCCCCAGCATTTT.

The chain employs TRBV7-2 and TRBJ2-5; TRBD2 matches 12 bases. The V gene's germline CDR1 is SGHTA and CDR2 FQGNSA. The CDR3 has 18 residues. The V gene end was trimmed by 4 bases and the J gene end by 5 bases; junction bases not matched to a gene: 14. The CDR3 sequence: CASSSLSSGGASRETQYF. In DNA, the CDR3 is TGTGCCAGCAGCTCTCTTTCTAGCGGGGGGGCCAGTAGGGAGACCCAGTACTTC.

The chain employs TRBV28 and TRBJ2-7, with 9 bases identical to TRBD1. This CDR3 spans 14 amino acids. CDR1 is MDHEN, CDR2 SYDVKM, per germline. Trimming at V came to 7 bases and at J to 3 bases, leaving 7 bases not matched to a gene. CDR3 coding DNA: TGTGCCAGCACGTCCGGGACAGGGCACTACGAGCAGTACGTC. Translated: CASTSGTGHYEQYV.

The rearrangement uses TRBV27 and TRBJ2-5; no firm D call. Germline-derived CDR1 and CDR2 are MNHEY and SMNVEV (reference sequence). This CDR3 is built from 13 residues. With 2 bases removed from V and 5 bases from J, the gap between germline ends came to 9 bases. CDR3 nucleotide sequence: TGTGCCAGCAGTTTAAGGCATACGGAGACCCAGTACTTC. Its translation: CASSLRHTETQYF.

This clone was seen just once. This chain connects TRBV5-8 to TRBJ2-7, with 8 bases aligning to TRBD2. The germline CDR1 and CDR2 sequences are SGHTS and YDEGEE. The CDR3 loop spans 14 amino acids. Trimming cost V 5 bases and J 6 bases; bases outside gene matches: 10. CDR3 protein: CASRQRGTSAEQYV. The CDR3, as DNA: TGTGCCAGCAGACAACGAGGGACTAGTGCCGAGCAGTACGTC.

This sequence joins TRBV5-6 and TRBJ1-2; TRBD1 matches 7 bases. With V trimmed by 0 bases and J by 2 bases, 10 bases remained unmatched. CDR1 and CDR2 (germline): SGHDT, YYEEEE. This CDR3 comprises 17 residues. The CDR3 nucleotides read TGTGCCAGCAGCTTGGGACAGGGATTTATGTGGAACTATGGCTACACCTTC. Protein: CASSLGQGFMWNYGYTF.

V gene TRBV5-1 combines with J gene TRBJ1-2, with D possibly TRBD1 on 6 matching bases. The CDR3 extends over 13 amino acids. The germline V and J ends were trimmed by 5 bases and 7 bases, with 15 bases remaining between them. Germline assignment: CDR1 SGHRS and CDR2 YFSETQ. CDR3 DNA: TGCGCCAGCAGTTGGGGGCAGGGGTCTGGCTACACCTTC. Its protein is CASSWGQGSGYTF.

The rearrangement joins TRBV6-9 to TRBJ2-3; 7 positions match TRBD2. Germline CDR1 reads MNHGY; CDR2 reads SVAAGI. J lost 5 bases, V lost 4 bases, and 6 bases had no gene match. The CDR3 consists of 14 residues. The CDR3 sequence is CASSSSGEVDTQYF. In nucleotides, the CDR3 is TGTGCCAGCAGTTCGAGCGGGGAGGTAGATACGCAGTATTTT.